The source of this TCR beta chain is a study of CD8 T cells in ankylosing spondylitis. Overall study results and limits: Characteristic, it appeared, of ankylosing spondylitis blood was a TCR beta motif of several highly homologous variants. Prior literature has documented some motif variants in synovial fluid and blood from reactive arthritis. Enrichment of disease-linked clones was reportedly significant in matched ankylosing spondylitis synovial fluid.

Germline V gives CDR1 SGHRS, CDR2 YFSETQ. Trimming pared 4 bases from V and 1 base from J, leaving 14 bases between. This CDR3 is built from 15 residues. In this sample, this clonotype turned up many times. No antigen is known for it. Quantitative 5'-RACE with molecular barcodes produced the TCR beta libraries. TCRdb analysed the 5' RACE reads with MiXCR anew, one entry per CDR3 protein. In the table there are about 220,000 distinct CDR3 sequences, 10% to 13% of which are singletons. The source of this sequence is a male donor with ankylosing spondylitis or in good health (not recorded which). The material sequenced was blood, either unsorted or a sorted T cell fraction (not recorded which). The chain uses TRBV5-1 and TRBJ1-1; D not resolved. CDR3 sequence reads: CASSLGSAENTEAFF. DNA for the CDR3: TGCGCCAGCAGCCTGGGCTCGGCAGAGAACACTGAAGCTTTCTTT. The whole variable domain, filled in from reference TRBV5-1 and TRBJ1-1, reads KAGVTQTPRYLIKTRGQQVTLSCSPISGHRSVSWYQQTPGQGLQFLFEYFSETQRNKGNFPGRFSGRQFSNSRSEMNVSTLELGDSALYLCASSLGSAENTEAFFGQGTRLTVV.